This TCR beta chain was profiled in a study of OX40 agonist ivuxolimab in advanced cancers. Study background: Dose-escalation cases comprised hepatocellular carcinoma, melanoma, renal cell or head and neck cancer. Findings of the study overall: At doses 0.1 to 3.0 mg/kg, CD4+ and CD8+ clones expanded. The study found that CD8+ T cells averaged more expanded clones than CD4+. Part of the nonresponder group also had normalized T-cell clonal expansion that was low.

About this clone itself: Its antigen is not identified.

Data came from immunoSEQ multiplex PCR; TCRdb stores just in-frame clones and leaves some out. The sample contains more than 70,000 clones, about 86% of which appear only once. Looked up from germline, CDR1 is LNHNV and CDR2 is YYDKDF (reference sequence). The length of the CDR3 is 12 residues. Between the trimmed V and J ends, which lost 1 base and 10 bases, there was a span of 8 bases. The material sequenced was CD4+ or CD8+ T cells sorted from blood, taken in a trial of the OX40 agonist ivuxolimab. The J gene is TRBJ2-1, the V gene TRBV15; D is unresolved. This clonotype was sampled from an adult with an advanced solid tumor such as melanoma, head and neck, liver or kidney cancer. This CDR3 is CATSRASQEQFF. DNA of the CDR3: TGTGCCACCAGCAGAGCCTCCCAAGAGCAGTTCTTC.